This TCR beta chain was identified in a study of metastatic and nonmetastatic thyroid tumors. Study information: Thyroid patients, malignant and benign, had repertoires compared across blood and tumor or nodule tissue. Study-level findings and limits: Malignant thyroid tumors reportedly had TCR beta diversity that was significantly higher than in benign nodules, in blood and tumor.

Ahead of thyroid surgery, no patient had received treatment of any kind. The CDR3 has 16 amino acids. CDR1 and CDR2 (germline): MGHRA, YSYEKL. Trimming removed 0 bases from V and 3 bases from J; junction bases left unmatched: 6. With respect to this clone: Its antigen is undetermined.

Per the study methods: CDR3 differences across clinicopathological groups were used to build a distant-metastasis classifier for papillary thyroid cancer. TCRdb re-called the PCR reads with MiXCR. What appears here as the V and J calls and clone size reflects TCRdb's work, not the paper's. The sample holds some 28,000 clones, roughly 17% seen once. V is TRBV4-1 and J is TRBJ2-7, with 9 nucleotides matching TRBD1. Sequences were obtained from blood. The sequence derives from a female donor with papillary thyroid cancer or a benign thyroid nodule (not recorded which). Some clones in this sample may be carry-over from other donors' samples. Here the CDR3 reads CASSQDWGQGLYEQYF. The DNA of the CDR3 is TGCGCCAGCAGCCAAGATTGGGGACAGGGACTCTACGAGCAGTACTTC.